The 18 T cell receptor beta chains presented below share a single source sample, sequenced in a study of post-analysis software for immune sequencing data. Whole-study findings and limits: Five or six TRBV segments, including TRBV5-6, TRBV5-1 and TRBV20-1, were more frequent in patients than controls.

Sequencing libraries made from TCR beta cDNA carried unique molecular identifiers. Each CDR3 protein gets one entry after TCRdb re-called the PCR reads with MiXCR. The sample holds 750,000 to 950,000 distinct CDR3 sequences; under 70% are singletons and the top ten take approximately 4.2%. For these TCRs, the target antigens are not known. The sequenced sample consisted of blood. All receptors come from a girl between 10 and 17 years old with multiple sclerosis.

The rearrangement joins TRBV5-5 to TRBJ1-1; D is unresolved. Deletions cut 1 base from V and 1 base from J, with 5 bases between. This CDR3 has 13 residues. The germline V gene encodes CDR1 SGHKS and CDR2 YYEKEE (reference sequence). This CDR3 reads CASSLMANTEAFF. DNA for the CDR3: TGTGCCAGCAGCTTGATGGCGAACACTGAAGCTTTCTTT.

The chain uses TRBV7-9 and TRBJ2-1; 8 bases map to TRBD2. The V segment lost 5 bases and the J segment 11 bases; nucleotides outside the gene matches: 5. The CDR3 contains 12 residues. Germline loops: CDR1 SEHNR, CDR2 FQNEAQ (reference sequence). The CDR3 nucleotides read TGTGCCAGCAGCCGGGGACTAGGAAAGCAGTTCTTC. This translates into CASSRGLGKQFF.

The rearrangement joins TRBV11-2 to TRBJ2-5; the match to TRBD2 covers 11 bases. CDR3 length: 16 amino acids. V shed 5 bases and J 5 bases; nucleotides not matched to a gene: 10. Per the germline V gene, CDR1 is SGHAT and CDR2 is FQNNGV. The CDR3 DNA reads TGTGCCAGCAGCCTCCTCGGGGCTAGCGGGGGGGAGACCCAGTACTTC. Protein product: CASSLLGASGGETQYF.

The chain recombines TRBV5-1 with TRBJ2-4, with 10 bases lining up with TRBD2. The CDR3 is made up of 15 amino acids. Germline V gene lookup returns CDR1 SGHRS and CDR2 YFSETQ. Trimming cost V 2 bases and J 5 bases; bases outside gene matches: 4. The DNA for the CDR3 is TGCGCCAGCAGCTTTGTAGCGGGAGGTCAAAACATTCAGTACTTC. It encodes CASSFVAGGQNIQYF.

The rearrangement uses TRBV7-6 and TRBJ2-1, with D maybe TRBD1 (6 bases). The CDR3 consists of 17 residues. V lost 3 bases and J 2 bases, leaving 17 bases between the germline ends. CDR1 is SGHVS, CDR2 FNYEAQ, per germline. The CDR3 here is CASSFRPRDRTYNEQFF. DNA of the CDR3: TGTGCCAGCAGCTTCCGACCCCGTGACAGGACCTACAATGAGCAGTTCTTC.

The CDR3 reads CASSGARGSNQPQHF. The DNA for the CDR3 is TGTGCCAGCAGTGGGGCACGGGGGAGCAATCAGCCCCAGCATTTT. V is TRBV2 and J is TRBJ1-5; TRBD1 might be the D (5 bases). CDR3 length: 15 residues. The V and J ends lost 4 bases and 1 base respectively, with 11 bases between them. Germline-derived CDR1 and CDR2 are SNHLY and FYNNEI.

This clonotype was seen only a few times. The rearrangement joins TRBV5-1 to TRBJ2-7; 8 bases are a match to TRBD1. Trimming took 0 bases from V and 2 from J; bases not matched to a gene: 4. Germline assignment: CDR1 SGHRS and CDR2 YFSETQ. The CDR3 contains 15 residues. The CDR3 reads CASSLGRTGPYEQYF. CDR3 DNA sequence: TGCGCCAGCAGCTTGGGCCGGACAGGGCCCTACGAGCAGTACTTC.

This clonotype was observed a handful of times. The rearrangement joins TRBV12-3 or TRBV12-4 to TRBJ2-1; D tentatively reads TRBD1 or TRBD2 (5 bases each). CDR3 size: 14 residues. The V and J ends lost 6 bases and 9 bases respectively, with 18 bases between them. Here the CDR3 reads CASSPWGSSGEQFF. The CDR3 DNA is TGTGCCAGCAGCCCATGGGGGTCTAGTGGTGAGCAGTTCTTC.

This chain joins TRBV20-1 and TRBJ2-3; D ambiguous. Germline-derived CDR1 and CDR2 are DFQATT and SNEGSKA (reference sequence). CDR3 length: 12 amino acids. The ends were cut back, 6 bases at V and 4 bases at J, with 11 bases in the middle. In DNA, the CDR3 is TGCAGTGCGCATCGAACAGCAGATACGCAGTATTTT. Amino acids: CSAHRTADTQYF.

V and J are TRBV7-9 and TRBJ2-7; D is unresolved. The J call is uncertain, as TRBJ2-5 better fits the DNA end. Germline V lookup: CDR1 SEHNR, CDR2 FQNEAQ (reference sequence). The CDR3 is made up of 16 amino acids. CDR3 amino acids: CASSPRRQNTPETQYF. Here the CDR3 DNA reads TGTGCCAGCAGTCCTAGACGCCAAAACACCCCAGAGACCCAGTACTTC.

V is TRBV5-1 and J is TRBJ1-1; 7 bases map to TRBD1. The CDR3 is made up of 16 amino acids. The junction had 9 bases not matched to a gene; V was cut back by 4 bases and J by 0 bases. Germline CDR1 and CDR2: SGHRS and YFSETQ. The CDR3 region is CASSPVQGQMNTEAFF. The CDR3 nucleotides are TGCGCCAGCAGCCCAGTGCAGGGACAGATGAACACTGAAGCTTTCTTT.

This clonotype was counted only a few times. The CDR3 region is CASSGSGTSSYEQYF. The CDR3 nucleotides read TGCGCCAGCAGCGGAAGCGGGACGTCCTCCTACGAGCAGTACTTC. The genes are TRBV4-1 and TRBJ2-7, with TRBD2 matching 7 bases. The ends lost 5 bases at V and 0 bases at J; junction bases unmatched: 7. The length of the CDR3 is 15 residues. The germline CDR1 and CDR2 sequences are MGHRA and YSYEKL.

J is TRBJ2-3 and V is TRBV20-1, with TRBD2 matching over 9 bases. The V gene's germline CDR1 is DFQATT and CDR2 SNEGSKA (reference sequence). CDR3 length: 15 amino acids. The CDR3 coding sequence is TGCGCTGCCGGGGAAGCGGCGGGAGGGGCAGATACGCAGTATTTT. As protein: CAAGEAAGGADTQYF.

This chain uses TRBV6-5 with TRBJ1-2, with D unresolved. Deletions cut 6 bases from V and 6 bases from J, with 23 bases between. The CDR3 runs 16 residues. Germline V gene lookup returns CDR1 MNHEY and CDR2 SVGAGI. CDR3 DNA sequence: TGTGCCAGCAGGAGGGCAGGCGGTGGTTTTTTCAATGGCTACACCTTC. The encoded protein is CASRRAGGGFFNGYTF.

This clonotype was seen a single time. The V gene is TRBV15, the J gene TRBJ2-3; 9 bases fit TRBD2. Per germline, CDR1 LNHNV and CDR2 YYDKDF (reference sequence). The V segment lost 0 bases and the J segment 1 base; nucleotides outside the gene matches: 5. The CDR3 contains 17 residues. This CDR3 reads CATSRDRKRGGTDTQYF. For the CDR3, the DNA is TGTGCCACCAGCAGAGATCGAAAGCGGGGGGGCACAGATACGCAGTATTTT. The whole variable domain, filled in from reference TRBV15 and TRBJ2-3, reads DAMVIQNPRYQVTQFGKPVTLSCSQTLNHNVMYWYQQKSSQAPKLLFHYYDKDFNNEADTPDNFQSRRPNTSFCFLDIRSPGLGDTAMYLCATSRDRKRGGTDTQYFGPGTRLTVL.

The genes are TRBV6-1 and TRBJ2-3; D remains ambiguous. Per germline, CDR1 MNHNS and CDR2 SASEGT. Trimming pared 8 bases from V and 0 bases from J, leaving 9 bases between. The CDR3 loop spans 13 amino acids. The CDR3 protein is CASVEDSTDTQYF. The DNA for the CDR3 is TGTGCCAGCGTTGAAGACAGCACAGATACGCAGTATTTT.

This clonotype was detected a few times. The chain recombines TRBV27 with TRBJ2-6; D gene unclear. Per germline, CDR1 MNHEY and CDR2 SMNVEV (reference sequence). This CDR3 has 15 amino acids. Trimming cost V 3 bases and J 0 bases, with 6 bases left between them. The CDR3, as DNA: TGTGCCAGCAGTTTTGATTTCTCTGGGGCCAACGTCCTGACTTTC. Translating it yields CASSFDFSGANVLTF.

The J gene is TRBJ2-5, the V gene TRBV27; TRBD2 matches at 14 bases. Unmatched junction bases numbered 2, after V lost 7 bases and J lost 4 bases. CDR3 size: 14 residues. Germline CDR1 and CDR2: MNHEY and SMNVEV (reference sequence). The CDR3 nucleotides are TGTGCCAGCACAGGACTAGCGGGAGGAGAGACCCAGTACTTC. Its translation is CASTGLAGGETQYF.